Here is one T cell receptor (beta chain) with its context. Its cognate antigen is unknown. The sample belongs to a study of graft-versus-host responses after intestinal transplantation. Looking at the study overall: Each recipient received anti-thymocyte globulin induction, then tacrolimus and steroids for two to three years.

Measured with immunoSEQ multiplex PCR; TCRdb has only the in-frame clones, and not every one. The table lists more than 95,000 clones, approximately 84% of them singletons, with around 0.96% in the top ten. Per the germline V gene, CDR1 is SEHNR and CDR2 is FQNEAQ (reference sequence). CDR3 length: 16 residues. The ends were cut back, 4 bases at V and 2 bases at J, with 18 bases in the middle. Study results and caveats: Analysis identified GvH clones in recipient marrow, with some appearing first in ileum or blood.

The rearrangement uses TRBV7-9 and TRBJ2-7; no reliable D call. Sequencing was performed on unstimulated CD4+ T cells sorted from spleen or lymph node cells, taken before intestinal transplant. This TCR came from a human donor who received an intestinal transplant. CDR3 DNA sequence: TGTGCCAGCAGCTCACGCGACAAGGAACCTACCTACGAGCAGTACTTC. This sequence encodes CASSSRDKEPTYEQYF. The complete variable domain, with remaining parts taken from reference TRBV7-9 and TRBJ2-7, reads DTGVSQNPRHKITKRGQNVTFRCDPISEHNRLYWYRQTLGQGPEFLTYFQNEAQLEKSRLLSDRFSAERPKGSFSTLEIQRTEQGDSAMYLCASSSRDKEPTYEQYFGPGTRLTVT.